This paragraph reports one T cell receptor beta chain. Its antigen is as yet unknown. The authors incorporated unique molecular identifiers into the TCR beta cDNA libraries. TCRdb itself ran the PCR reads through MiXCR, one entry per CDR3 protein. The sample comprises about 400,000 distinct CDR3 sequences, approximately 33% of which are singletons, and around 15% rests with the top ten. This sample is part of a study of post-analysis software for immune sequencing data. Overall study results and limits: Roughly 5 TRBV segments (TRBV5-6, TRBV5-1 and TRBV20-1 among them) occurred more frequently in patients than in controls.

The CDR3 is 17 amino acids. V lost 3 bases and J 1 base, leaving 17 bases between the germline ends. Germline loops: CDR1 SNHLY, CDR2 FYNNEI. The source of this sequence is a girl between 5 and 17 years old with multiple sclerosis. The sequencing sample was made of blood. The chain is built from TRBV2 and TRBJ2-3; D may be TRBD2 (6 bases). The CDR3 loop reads CASSDPGDPFGTDTQYF. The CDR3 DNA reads TGTGCCAGCAGTGATCCGGGGGATCCCTTCGGCACAGATACGCAGTATTTT. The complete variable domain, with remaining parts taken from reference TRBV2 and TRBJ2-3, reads EPEVTQTPSHQVTQMGQEVILRCVPISNHLYFYWYRQILGQKVEFLVSFYNNEISEKSEIFDDQFSVERPDGSNFTLKIRSTKLEDSAMYFCASSDPGDPFGTDTQYFGPGTRLTVL.